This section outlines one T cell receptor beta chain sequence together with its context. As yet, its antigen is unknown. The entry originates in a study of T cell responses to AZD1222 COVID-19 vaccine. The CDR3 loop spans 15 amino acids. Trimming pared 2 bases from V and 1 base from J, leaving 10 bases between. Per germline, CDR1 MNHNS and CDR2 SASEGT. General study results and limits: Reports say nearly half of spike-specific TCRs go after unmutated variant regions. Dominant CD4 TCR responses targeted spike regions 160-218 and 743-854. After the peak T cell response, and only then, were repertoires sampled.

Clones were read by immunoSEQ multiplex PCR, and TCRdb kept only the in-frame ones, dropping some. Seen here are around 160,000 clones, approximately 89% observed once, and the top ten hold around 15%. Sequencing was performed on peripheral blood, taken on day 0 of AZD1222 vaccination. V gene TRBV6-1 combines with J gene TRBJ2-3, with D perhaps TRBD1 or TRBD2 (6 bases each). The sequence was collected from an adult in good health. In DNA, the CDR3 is TGTGCCAGCAGTGAAAATAGGGGGGGCACAGATACGCAGTATTTT. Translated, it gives CASSENRGGTDTQYF.